This TCR beta chain was documented in a study of blood T cell repertoires in COVID-19. Study-wide background: The United States, Italy and Spain supplied acute and convalescent COVID-19 samples. The analysed material was cDNA or gDNA that came from T cells, B-cell-depleted T cells, or PBMCs.

Some clones are missing from TCRdb's copy, which holds only in-frame ones; the method was immunoSEQ multiplex PCR. Of roughly 70,000 clones in the sample, 90% are singletons; the top ten hold less than 0.55%. Germline CDR1 SSHAT, CDR2 FNYEAQ (reference sequence). The CDR3 spans 16 residues. V gave up 5 bases and J gave up 5 bases; unmatched junction bases: 9. The source material was peripheral blood. The sequence came from a man in his fifties or sixties with COVID-19, enrolled during active disease. V usage is TRBV7-7 and J usage is TRBJ2-2, with 9 bases fitting TRBD1. The CDR3 bases are TGTGCCAGCAGCCCCGACCCCGGGACAGGGACCGGGGAGCTGTTTTTT. This translates into CASSPDPGTGTGELFF.